Listed below are T cell receptor beta chains from one sample, sequenced in a study of blood T cell repertoires in COVID-19. TCRdb keeps only in-frame clones here, not all; method: immunoSEQ multiplex PCR. The sample has roughly 250,000 clones; roughly four fifths are singletons. The source material was peripheral blood. These receptors all come from an elderly woman with acute or convalescent COVID-19. CDR3s include the opening cysteine and the closing phenylalanine or tryptophan. A D gene is named only where the DNA matches it firmly. Not every row has a clone size; where given, it reads once, few, many or a size class.

abundance: NA
d_gene: TRBD1
v_gene: TRBV19
j_gene: TRBJ1-1
CDR3aa: CASRGQGGLGTEAFF
CDR3nt: TGTGCCAGTAGAGGACAGGGAGGCCTGGGCACTGAAGCTTTCTTT

abundance: once
d_gene: TRBD1
v_gene: TRBV28
j_gene: TRBJ1-2
CDR3aa: CASNGDSYYGYTF
CDR3nt: TGTGCCAGCAACGGGGACAGCTACTATGGCTACACCTTC

abundance: NA
d_gene: NA
v_gene: TRBV15
j_gene: TRBJ1-4
CDR3aa: CATSRDIDTSLLFF
CDR3nt: TGTGCCACCAGCAGAGATATTGACACCTCATTGCTGTTTTTT

abundance: NA
d_gene: NA
v_gene: TRBV3-1/TRBV3-2
j_gene: TRBJ2-1
CDR3aa: CASSRQSSYNEQFF
CDR3nt: TGTGCCAGCAGCCGACAGTCATCCTACAATGAGCAGTTCTTC

abundance: few
d_gene: NA
v_gene: TRBV3-1/TRBV3-2
j_gene: TRBJ2-4
CDR3aa: CASSLPGTKNINIQYF
CDR3nt: TGTGCCAGCAGCCTTCCCGGGACAAAGAACATAAACATTCAGTACTTC

abundance: NA
d_gene: TRBD1
v_gene: TRBV28
j_gene: TRBJ1-4
CDR3aa: CASRGQGGEKLFF
CDR3nt: TGTGCCAGCAGGGGACAGGGAGGTGAAAAACTGTTTTTT

abundance: NA
d_gene: NA
v_gene: TRBV11-2
j_gene: TRBJ1-1
CDR3aa: CASSLRDTKAFF
CDR3nt: TGTGCCAGCAGCTTACGGGACACCAAAGCTTTCTTT

abundance: NA
d_gene: NA
v_gene: TRBV5-4
j_gene: TRBJ2-5
CDR3aa: CASSPGASQETQYF
CDR3nt: TGTGCCAGCAGTCCAGGCGCCTCTCAAGAGACCCAGTACTTC

abundance: NA
d_gene: TRBD1
v_gene: TRBV18
j_gene: TRBJ1-5
CDR3aa: CASSPPGTGGANQPQHF
CDR3nt: TGTGCCAGCTCACCACCCGGGACAGGGGGGGCCAATCAGCCCCAGCATTTT

abundance: NA
d_gene: NA
v_gene: TRBV9
j_gene: TRBJ2-1
CDR3aa: CASSVGRAGYNEQFF
CDR3nt: TGTGCCAGCAGCGTAGGTAGGGCAGGGTACAATGAGCAGTTCTTC

abundance: NA
d_gene: TRBD2
v_gene: TRBV6-5
j_gene: TRBJ2-3
CDR3aa: CASSSGGARTDTQYF
CDR3nt: TGTGCCAGCAGTAGCGGGGGGGCTCGCACAGATACGCAGTATTTT